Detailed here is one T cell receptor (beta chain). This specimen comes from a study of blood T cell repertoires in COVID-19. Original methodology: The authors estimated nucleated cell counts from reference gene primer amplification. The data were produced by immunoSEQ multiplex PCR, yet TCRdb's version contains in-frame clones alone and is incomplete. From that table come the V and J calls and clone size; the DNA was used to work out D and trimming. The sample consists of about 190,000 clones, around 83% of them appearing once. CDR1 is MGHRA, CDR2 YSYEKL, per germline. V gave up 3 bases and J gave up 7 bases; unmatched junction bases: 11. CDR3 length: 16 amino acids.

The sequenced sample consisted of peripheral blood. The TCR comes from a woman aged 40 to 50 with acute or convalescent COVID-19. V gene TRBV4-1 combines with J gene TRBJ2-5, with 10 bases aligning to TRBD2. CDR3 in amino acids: CASSQISGGARGTQYF. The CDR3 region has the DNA TGCGCCAGCAGCCAGATCAGCGGGGGGGCAAGAGGGACCCAGTACTTC.